The T cell receptor (beta chain) described here comes from a study of blood T cell repertoires in COVID-19. Study background: Sites across the United States, Italy and Spain contributed samples from acute and convalescent COVID-19.

Trimming took 3 bases from V and 4 from J, leaving 6 bases between them. This CDR3 region has 12 residues. CDR1 and CDR2 from the germline V gene are KGHSH and LQKENI. Assay used: immunoSEQ multiplex PCR; TCRdb lists only in-frame clones, some missing. The sample shows 200,000 to 300,000 clones, 65% to 85% of them seen only once. The sequencing input was peripheral blood. J is TRBJ1-1 and V is TRBV18; the D is unclear. The sequence derives from a human donor in a cohort sampled during active COVID-19. As DNA, the CDR3 is TGTGCCAGCTCACCCGGGAGCACTGAAGCTTTCTTT. Its translation: CASSPGSTEAFF.